The sequence of this TCR beta chain was determined in a study of CD8+ T cells in alopecia areata. The V gene's germline CDR1 is SQVTM and CDR2 ANQGSEA. The J segment lost 9 bases and the V segment lost 6 bases, leaving 10 bases of the junction unmatched. The CDR3 runs to 14 residues. The sample holds a few counts of this clone. The antigen is unknown. cDNA serving as the sequencing template came from extracted, reverse transcribed RNA. Assay: immunoSEQ multiplex PCR; the TCRdb copy retains only in-frame clones and omits some. The table lists 150,000 to 200,000 clones, 60% of them singletons, with approximately 0.93% in the top ten. Study-wide results and limits: Clonality in the scalp and expanded CD8+ clones ranked among the top 100 were significantly decreased by tofacitinib. Scalp sequencing also captures normal skin's resident alphabeta T cells.

The treatment: oral pan-JAK inhibitor, 5-10 mg twice daily. Those with alopecia areata gave lesional scalp punch biopsies and peripheral blood. The chain employs TRBV29-1 and TRBJ2-1, with 11 positions matching TRBD2. Sequences were derived from CD4+ T cells sorted from blood, sampled at week 24, from a patient treated with tofacitinib. The sequence came from a human donor with alopecia areata. For the CDR3, the DNA is TGCAGCGTCCGTGTAGCGGGGGGGCCTGGTGAGCAGTTCTTC. As protein: CSVRVAGGPGEQFF.